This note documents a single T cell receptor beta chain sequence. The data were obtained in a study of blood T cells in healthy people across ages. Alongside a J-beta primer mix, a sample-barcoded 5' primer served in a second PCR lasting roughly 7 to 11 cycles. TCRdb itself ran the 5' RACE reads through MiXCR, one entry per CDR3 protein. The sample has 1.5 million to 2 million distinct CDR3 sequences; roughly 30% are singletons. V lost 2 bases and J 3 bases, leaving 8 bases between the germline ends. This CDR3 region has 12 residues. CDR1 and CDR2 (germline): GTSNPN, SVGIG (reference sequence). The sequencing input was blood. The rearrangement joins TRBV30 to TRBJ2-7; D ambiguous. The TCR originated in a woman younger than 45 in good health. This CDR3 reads CAWSLLGYEQYF. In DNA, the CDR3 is TGTGCCTGGAGTCTTCTCGGCTACGAGCAGTACTTC.